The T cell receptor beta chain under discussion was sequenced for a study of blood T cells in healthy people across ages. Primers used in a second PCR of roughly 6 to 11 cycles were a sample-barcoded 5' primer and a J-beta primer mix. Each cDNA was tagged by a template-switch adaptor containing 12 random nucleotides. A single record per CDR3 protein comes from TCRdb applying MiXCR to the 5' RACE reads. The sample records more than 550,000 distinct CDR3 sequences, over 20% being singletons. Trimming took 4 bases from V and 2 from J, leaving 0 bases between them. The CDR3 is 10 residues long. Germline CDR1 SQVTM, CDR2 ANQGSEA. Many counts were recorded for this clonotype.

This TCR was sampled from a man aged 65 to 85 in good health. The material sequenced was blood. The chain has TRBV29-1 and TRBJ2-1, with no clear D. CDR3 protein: CSVAYNEQFF. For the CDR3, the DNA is TGCAGCGTTGCCTACAATGAGCAGTTCTTC.